Listed here are 11 T cell receptor beta chains from one sample, sequenced in a study of identical twins. TCRdb reprocessed the 5' RACE reads via MiXCR and lists one record per CDR3 protein. The sample has about 720,000 distinct CDR3 sequences, about 20% seen once. The same data also went into a second study, on T cells expressing NK-cell markers.

Sequencing was done on a sample of PBMCs. These receptors were taken from a woman aged 18-29 years in good health.

This clonotype was seen a few times. CDR3 DNA sequence: TGTGCTTCTAGCCTCCACGTACAGACTACCACAGGCAAAAACATTCAGTACTTC. Its translation: CASSLHVQTTTGKNIQYF. The chain links TRBV11-2 to TRBJ2-4; the D gene could be TRBD1 or TRBD2 (5 bases each). The CDR3 extends over 18 amino acids. Germline CDR1 SGHAT, CDR2 FQNNGV.

This clonotype was seen a few times. The chain links TRBV5-5 to TRBJ1-6; 7 bases agree with TRBD1. After removal of 4 bases from V and 7 bases from J, the junction contained 8 bases not matched to a gene. Germline assignment: CDR1 SGHKS and CDR2 YYEKEE (reference sequence). CDR3 length equals 15 residues. CDR3 sequence (DNA): TGTGCCAGCAGCACGCAGGGGACAGAGAATTCACCCCTCCACTTT. Translation gives CASSTQGTENSPLHF.

The chain recombines TRBV20-1 with TRBJ1-6; the D is unclear. CDR3 length: 12 residues. Germline CDR1 reads DFQATT; CDR2 reads SNEGSKA (reference sequence). The DNA of the CDR3 is TGCAGCTGCGGCCAAGGGAATTCACCCCTCCACTTT. It yields the protein CSCGQGNSPLHF.

The chain links TRBV20-1 to TRBJ2-7; 8 bases line up with TRBD2. The length of the CDR3 is 14 residues. Germline V gene data show CDR1 as DFQATT and CDR2 as SNEGSKA (reference sequence). J was trimmed by 4 bases and V by 0 bases; bases with no gene match: 5. The CDR3 spells CSARDNGGGYEQYF. CDR3 DNA: TGCAGTGCTAGAGATAACGGGGGGGGGTACGAGCAGTACTTC.

This clonotype was recorded a few times. The chain employs TRBV20-1 and TRBJ2-3, with D possibly matching TRBD2 (5 bases). The V and J ends lost 1 base and 0 bases respectively, with 14 bases between them. This CDR3 is built from 16 residues. Germline CDR1 reads DFQATT; CDR2 reads SNEGSKA (reference sequence). The CDR3 nucleotides read TGCAGTGCTAGAGCGGTTGGCGGGCCAAGCACAGATACGCAGTATTTT. Translating it yields CSARAVGGPSTDTQYF.

This sequence joins TRBV5-5 and TRBJ2-7, with D uncertain. The CDR3 loop spans 14 amino acids. V lost 1 base, J lost 3 bases, and 11 bases lay in between. CDR1 and CDR2 from the germline V gene are SGHKS and YYEKEE (reference sequence). CDR3 DNA: TGTGCCAGCAGCTTGTCCGGGTTTTTCTACGAGCAGTACTTC. It translates to CASSLSGFFYEQYF.

This chain joins TRBV5-1 and TRBJ2-7; D is uncertain. The length of the CDR3 is 15 residues. The V end lost 1 base, the J end lost 7 bases, and 18 bases lay between the germline ends. Germline-derived CDR1 and CDR2 are SGHRS and YFSETQ. The CDR3 sequence is CASSLYPGEAWEQYF. Here the CDR3 DNA reads TGCGCCAGCAGCTTGTACCCAGGAGAGGCTTGGGAGCAGTACTTC.

About this clonotype: At one end, the junction sequence differs from germline, possibly due to a read error. CDR3 in DNA: TGCACCAGCAGCTTGGCCCTCAGGGGGCGAAATATCTACGAGCAGTACTTC. Protein sequence: CTSSLALRGRNIYEQYF. The gene calls are TRBV5-1 and TRBJ2-7; the match to TRBD1 covers 8 bases. The CDR3 runs to 17 residues. CDR1 SGHRS and CDR2 YFSETQ come from the germline V gene. Using reference TRBV5-1 and TRBJ2-7 for the parts outside the CDR3, the full variable domain is KAGVTQTPRYLIKTRGQQVTLSCSPISGHRSVSWYQQTPGQGLQFLFEYFSETQRNKGNFPGRFSGRQFSNSRSEMNVSTLELGDSALYLCTSSLALRGRNIYEQYFGPGTRLTVT.

In its sample, this clonotype was seen a few times. The chain has TRBV12-3 or TRBV12-4 and TRBJ2-2, with D unclear. Trimming removed 0 bases from V and 5 bases from J, with 7 bases in between. The length of the CDR3 is 14 residues. The CDR3 protein is CASSLALGTGELFF. The CDR3 DNA reads as TGTGCCAGCAGTTTAGCGCTAGGGACCGGGGAGCTGTTTTTT.

This clonotype showed up just a few times. V and J are TRBV6-1 and TRBJ2-3; TRBD2 aligns across 12 bases. There are 14 residues in the CDR3. Per the germline V gene, CDR1 is MNHNS and CDR2 is SASEGT. The trim removed 6 bases at V and 9 bases at J, leaving 7 bases unmatched. CDR3 residues: CASRKGTSGQTQYF. The CDR3 coding sequence is TGTGCCAGCAGAAAAGGGACTAGCGGGCAGACGCAGTATTTT.

This clonotype has only a few counts. The J gene is TRBJ2-7, the V gene TRBV9, with TRBD2 as a possible D gene (5 bases). CDR1 SGDLS and CDR2 YYNGEE come from the germline V gene. V gave up 4 bases and J gave up 3 bases, with 11 bases separating them. The CDR3 has 13 amino acids. CDR3 amino acids: CASSLAMDYEQYF. In DNA form, the CDR3 reads TGTGCCAGCAGCCTAGCTATGGACTACGAGCAGTACTTC.